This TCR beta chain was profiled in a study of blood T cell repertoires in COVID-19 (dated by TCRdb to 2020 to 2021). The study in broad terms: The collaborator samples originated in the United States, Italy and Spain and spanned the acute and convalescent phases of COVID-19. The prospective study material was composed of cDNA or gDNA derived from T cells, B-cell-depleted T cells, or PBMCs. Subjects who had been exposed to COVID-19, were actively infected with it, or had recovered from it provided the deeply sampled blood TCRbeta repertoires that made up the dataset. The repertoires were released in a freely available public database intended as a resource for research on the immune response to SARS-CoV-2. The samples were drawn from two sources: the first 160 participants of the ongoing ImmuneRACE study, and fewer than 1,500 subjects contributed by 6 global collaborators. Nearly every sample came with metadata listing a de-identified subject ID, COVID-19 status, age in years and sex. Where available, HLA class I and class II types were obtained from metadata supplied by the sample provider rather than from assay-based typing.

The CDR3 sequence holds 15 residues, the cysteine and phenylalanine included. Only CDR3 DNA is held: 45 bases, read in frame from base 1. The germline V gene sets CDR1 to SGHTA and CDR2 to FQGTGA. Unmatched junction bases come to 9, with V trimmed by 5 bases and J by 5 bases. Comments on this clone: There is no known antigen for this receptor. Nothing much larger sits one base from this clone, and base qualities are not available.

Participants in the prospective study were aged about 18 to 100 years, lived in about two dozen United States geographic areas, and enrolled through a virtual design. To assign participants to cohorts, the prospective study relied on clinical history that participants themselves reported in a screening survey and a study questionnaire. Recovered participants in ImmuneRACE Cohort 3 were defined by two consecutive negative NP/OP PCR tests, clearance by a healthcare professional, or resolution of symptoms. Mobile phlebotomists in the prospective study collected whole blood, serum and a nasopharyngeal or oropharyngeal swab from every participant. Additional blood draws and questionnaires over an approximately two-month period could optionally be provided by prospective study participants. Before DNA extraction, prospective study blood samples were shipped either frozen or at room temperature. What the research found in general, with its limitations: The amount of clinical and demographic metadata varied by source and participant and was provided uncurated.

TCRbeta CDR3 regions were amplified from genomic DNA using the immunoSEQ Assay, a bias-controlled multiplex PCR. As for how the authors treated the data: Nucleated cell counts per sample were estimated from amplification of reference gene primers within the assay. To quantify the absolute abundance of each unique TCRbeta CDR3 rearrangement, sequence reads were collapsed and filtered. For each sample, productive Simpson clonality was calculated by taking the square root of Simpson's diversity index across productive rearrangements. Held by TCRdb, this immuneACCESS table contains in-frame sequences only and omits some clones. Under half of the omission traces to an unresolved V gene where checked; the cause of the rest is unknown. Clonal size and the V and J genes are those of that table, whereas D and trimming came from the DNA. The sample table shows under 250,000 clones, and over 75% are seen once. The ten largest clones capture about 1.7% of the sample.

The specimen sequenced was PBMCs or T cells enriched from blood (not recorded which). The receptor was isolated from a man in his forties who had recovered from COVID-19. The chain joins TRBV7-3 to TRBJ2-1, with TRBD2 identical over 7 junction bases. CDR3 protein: CASSPLGGGHNEQFF. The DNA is TGTGCCAGCAGCCCTCTTGGGGGGGGTCACAATGAGCAGTTCTTC.